This passage covers 32 T cell receptor beta chains from one sample sequenced in a study of cytomegalovirus exposure and HLA in healthy donors. Both 60 Vbeta primers and 13 Jbeta primers went into the PCR. Profiled with immunoSEQ multiplex PCR; TCRdb holds only in-frame clones, not every one. The data contain 150,000 to 200,000 clones, about four fifths of them seen just once; the ten biggest clones take up approximately 1.8%. The specimen sequenced was PBMCs. All receptors come from a man aged 18 to 29 in good health and CMV-seronegative.

The chain joins TRBV30 to TRBJ2-4; D might be TRBD1 (6 bases). Germline V CDR1 and CDR2: GTSNPN, SVGIG (reference sequence). CDR3 length: 14 amino acids. V lost 5 bases to trimming and J lost 3 bases, with 14 bases between them. The CDR3 sequence is CAWSDSLRKNIQYF. The CDR3 DNA reads as TGTGCCTGGTCGGACAGCTTACGCAAAAACATTCAGTACTTC.

The chain carries TRBV7-9 and TRBJ1-2, with unresolved D. Trimming removed 7 bases at V and 5 bases at J, with 14 bases between. Germline lookup yields CDR1 SEHNR and CDR2 FQNEAQ (reference sequence). CDR3 length: 13 amino acids. CDR3 sequence reads: CASTRRAGYGYTF. In DNA, the CDR3 is TGTGCCAGCACCCGAAGGGCGGGATATGGCTACACCTTC.

The chain combines TRBV6-6 with TRBJ1-5; 8 bases are shared with TRBD1. In germline, CDR1 is MNHNY, CDR2 SVGAGI (reference sequence). V was pared by 0 bases and J by 2 bases, with 3 bases of the junction left unmatched. CDR3 length: 16 residues. CDR3 residues: CASSYSAGGGNQPQHF. In nucleotides, the CDR3 is TGTGCCAGCAGTTACTCGGCAGGGGGCGGCAATCAGCCCCAGCATTTT.

The CDR3 protein is CSVDRGGGYNEQFF. CDR3 coding DNA: TGCAGCGTTGATAGGGGCGGGGGCTACAATGAGCAGTTCTTC. V is TRBV29-1 and J is TRBJ2-1, with TRBD2 identical over 7 bases. Germline V gene sequence: CDR1 SQVTM, CDR2 ANQGSEA. The CDR3 has 14 residues. After removal of 3 bases from V and 3 bases from J, the junction contained 5 bases not matched to a gene.

The chain recombines TRBV7-9 with TRBJ2-3; 9 nucleotides align to TRBD1. This CDR3 is built from 17 residues. The trim removed 5 bases at V and 3 bases at J, leaving 12 bases unmatched. Germline V gene sequence: CDR1 SEHNR, CDR2 FQNEAQ (reference sequence). The CDR3 sequence is CASSRTRAGTGTDTQYF. The CDR3 DNA reads as TGTGCCAGCAGCCGGACCCGTGCCGGGACAGGGACAGATACGCAGTATTTT.

The J gene is TRBJ1-5, the V gene TRBV19, with TRBD1 matching 7 bases. Trimming cost V 0 bases and J 1 base; bases outside gene matches: 3. Germline CDR1 reads LNHDA; CDR2 reads SQIVND (reference sequence). There are 16 residues in the CDR3. CDR3 in DNA: TGTGCCAGTAGTATAGACCCAGGGGGGAGCAATCAGCCCCAGCATTTT. It is translated as CASSIDPGGSNQPQHF.

This chain's CDR3 is CASSLMASGSYEQYF. The CDR3 DNA is TGTGCCAGCAGCTTAATGGCTAGCGGGAGTTACGAGCAGTACTTC. The chain has TRBV7-9 and TRBJ2-7; 10 bases line up with TRBD2. The CDR3 runs 15 residues. Germline CDR1 and CDR2: SEHNR and FQNEAQ (reference sequence). V shed 2 bases and J 4 bases; nucleotides not matched to a gene: 5.

The chain combines TRBV14 with TRBJ1-2; perhaps TRBD1 as D (5 bases). Trimming removed 2 bases from V and 4 bases from J, with 14 bases in between. Germline V gives CDR1 SGHDN, CDR2 FVKESK. The CDR3 sequence is 15 residues long. The CDR3 bases are TGTGCCAGCAGCCAATTTCCAGGGCTGGGCTATGGCTACACCTTC. It specifies CASSQFPGLGYGYTF.

The rearrangement uses TRBV9 and TRBJ2-1; D may be TRBD2 (6 bases). V shed 4 bases and J shed 6 bases, with 20 bases lying between them. The CDR3 spans 16 residues. Germline-derived CDR1 and CDR2 are SGDLS and YYNGEE. CDR3 nucleotides: TGTGCCAGCAGCCGTGCGACTAGAGGAACTCCCAATGAGCAGTTCTTC. This codes for CASSRATRGTPNEQFF.

The chain links TRBV9 to TRBJ1-2, with TRBD1 matching over 7 bases. With V trimmed by 0 bases and J by 5 bases, 10 bases remained unmatched. The germline V gene encodes CDR1 SGDLS and CDR2 YYNGEE. The CDR3 consists of 16 residues. The CDR3 reads CASSVGSRGAGYGYTF. In nucleotides, the CDR3 is TGTGCCAGCAGCGTAGGGAGCAGGGGGGCTGGGTATGGCTACACCTTC.

In nucleotides, the CDR3 is TGTGCCAGCATAACTGACTCAACGGTGGATACGCAGTATTTT. It yields the protein CASITDSTVDTQYF. This chain links TRBV6-1 with TRBJ2-3; no reliable D call. Germline V gene sequence: CDR1 MNHNS, CDR2 SASEGT. V was shortened by 7 bases and J by 6 bases, with 17 bases between the two germline ends. CDR3 length: 14 amino acids.

The chain combines TRBV19 with TRBJ1-6, with 8 bases identical to TRBD1. The CDR3 consists of 13 residues. After removal of 5 bases from V and 7 bases from J, the junction contained 1 base not matched to a gene. Germline CDR1 is LNHDA and CDR2 is SQIVND (reference sequence). In DNA, the CDR3 is TGTGCCAGTAGTCCAGGGGGCAATTCACCCCTCCACTTT. Amino acids: CASSPGGNSPLHF.

This clone was counted once. This chain links TRBV11-2 with TRBJ2-3, with TRBD2 matching 8 bases. Per germline, CDR1 SGHAT and CDR2 FQNNGV. The junction had 8 bases not matched to a gene; V was cut back by 1 base and J by 8 bases. The CDR3 has 15 amino acids. The DNA of the CDR3 is TGTGCCAGCAGCTTAGGCAGAGCGGGGGAAGGTACGCAGTATTTT. This sequence encodes CASSLGRAGEGTQYF.

This chain joins TRBV5-8 and TRBJ2-7; D remains unclear. From germline, CDR1 is SGHTS and CDR2 YDEGEE. The CDR3 runs 15 residues. Between the trimmed V and J ends, which lost 5 bases and 0 bases, there was a span of 15 bases. The CDR3 nucleotides are TGTGCCAGCAGTCTTCGACTCCTGAGCTCCTACGAGCAGTACTTC. Protein product: CASSLRLLSSYEQYF.

The genes are TRBV27 and TRBJ1-1; tentatively, D is TRBD1 (5 bases). The CDR3 runs to 12 residues. V lost 9 bases to trimming and J lost 11 bases, with 19 bases between them. In germline, CDR1 is MNHEY, CDR2 SMNVEV (reference sequence). This chain's CDR3 is CASSLGGSEAFF. CDR3 coding DNA: TGTGCCAGTTCGCTGGGGGGATCGGAGGCTTTCTTT.

This chain uses TRBV14 with TRBJ1-1; the D gene is possibly TRBD1 (5 bases). Trimming left V 1 base short and J 0 bases short, with 15 bases between. The CDR3 length is 17 residues. Germline assignment: CDR1 SGHDN and CDR2 FVKESK. The CDR3: CASSQGLPGLLNTEAFF. The CDR3 bases are TGTGCCAGCAGCCAAGGGTTACCGGGACTCTTGAACACTGAAGCTTTCTTT.

The chain recombines TRBV9 with TRBJ2-3; 8 bases align to TRBD2. CDR1 is SGDLS and CDR2 is YYNGEE in the germline V gene. The V and J ends lost 0 bases and 2 bases, in that order; junction bases with no gene match: 8. The CDR3 extends over 17 amino acids. The CDR3 bases are TGTGCCAGCAGCGTAGAGGGTAGCGGGGTTGTCACAGATACGCAGTATTTT. Protein product: CASSVEGSGVVTDTQYF.

The chain has TRBV2 and TRBJ1-6; D is possibly TRBD1 (6 bases). CDR1 and CDR2 from the germline V gene are SNHLY and FYNNEI. The germline V and J ends were trimmed by 5 bases and 10 bases, with 18 bases remaining between them. This CDR3 is 15 amino acids long. CDR3: CASSLRDILRSPLHF. Written as DNA, the CDR3 is TGTGCCAGCAGTTTGAGGGACATATTGCGCTCACCCCTCCACTTT.

The chain joins TRBV5-4 to TRBJ2-3; D possibly corresponds to TRBD2 (5 bases). V was pared by 2 bases and J by 2 bases, with 12 bases between. Germline CDR1 SGHNT, CDR2 YYREEE (reference sequence). This CDR3 has 15 amino acids. In nucleotides, the CDR3 is TGTGCCAGCAGCTTTCAAGCGGTTTCCACAGATACGCAGTATTTT. Translated: CASSFQAVSTDTQYF.

The genes are TRBV5-1 and TRBJ1-1, with 9 positions matching TRBD1. Trimming removed 4 bases from V and 1 base from J; junction bases left unmatched: 8. Germline V gene sequence: CDR1 SGHRS, CDR2 YFSETQ. There are 16 residues in the CDR3. CDR3 in amino acids: CASSLDPGQGNTEAFF. The CDR3 DNA reads as TGCGCCAGCAGCCTGGATCCGGGACAGGGGAACACTGAAGCTTTCTTT.

The CDR3 DNA reads TGCAGCGTTGTCGATCCCGGGACAGGCCATGAAGCTTTCTTT. Its translation is CSVVDPGTGHEAFF. The chain has TRBV29-1 and TRBJ1-1; 8 nucleotides align to TRBD1. Trimming at V came to 4 bases and at J to 7 bases, leaving 11 bases not matched to a gene. Germline V CDR1 and CDR2: SQVTM, ANQGSEA. The CDR3 has 14 amino acids.

The chain joins TRBV30 to TRBJ1-2, with 10 nucleotides matching TRBD1. CDR1 is GTSNPN, CDR2 SVGIG, per germline (reference sequence). The CDR3 runs 14 residues. Trimming at V came to 3 bases and at J to 4 bases, leaving 5 bases not matched to a gene. The CDR3 nucleotides are TGTGCCTGGAGAGTGACAGGGGGCGGCTATGGCTACACCTTC. Translated, it gives CAWRVTGGGYGYTF.

This chain uses TRBV7-8 with TRBJ2-7; maybe TRBD1 (5 bases). The CDR3 spans 16 residues. Germline V gene sequence: CDR1 SGHVS, CDR2 FQNEAQ. The V end was cut by 0 bases, the J end by 2 bases, with 14 bases between. CDR3 coding DNA: TGTGCCAGCAGCTTAGCTGTAGGGGTATCAGCCTACGAGCAGTACTTC. It yields the protein CASSLAVGVSAYEQYF. Drawing the rest from reference TRBV7-8 and TRBJ2-7, the complete variable domain is GAGVSQSPRYKVAKRGQDVALRCDPISGHVSLFWYQQALGQGPEFLTYFQNEAQLDKSGLPSDRFFAERPEGSVSTLKIQRTQQEDSAVYLCASSLAVGVSAYEQYFGPGTRLTVT.

The chain links TRBV27 to TRBJ1-5; maybe TRBD1 (6 bases). V lost 3 bases and J lost 6, with 12 bases in between. This CDR3 has 14 residues. The V gene's germline CDR1 is MNHEY and CDR2 SMNVEV (reference sequence). CDR3 coding DNA: TGTGCCAGCAGTTTCGGGGGGGGCGGTCAGCCCCAGCATTTT. Residues: CASSFGGGGQPQHF.

This sequence joins TRBV11-2 and TRBJ2-7; 11 bases map to TRBD2. With V trimmed by 1 base and J by 2 bases, 7 bases remained unmatched. Per the germline V gene, CDR1 is SGHAT and CDR2 is FQNNGV. This CDR3 is 17 amino acids long. CDR3 nucleotide sequence: TGTGCCAGCAGCTTAGCACCCGGGACTAGCGGAGCCTACGAGCAGTACTTC. Translation gives CASSLAPGTSGAYEQYF. Variable domain in full (rest from reference TRBV11-2 and TRBJ2-7): EAGVAQSPRYKIIEKRQSVAFWCNPISGHATLYWYQQILGQGPKLLIQFQNNGVVDDSQLPKDRFSAERLKGVDSTLKIQPAKLEDSAVYLCASSLAPGTSGAYEQYFGPGTRLTVT.

The J gene is TRBJ1-2, the V gene TRBV19; a weak D match, TRBD1 (6 bases). CDR3 length: 11 amino acids. Germline V lookup: CDR1 LNHDA, CDR2 SQIVND (reference sequence). The ends were cut back, 10 bases at V and 6 bases at J, with 12 bases in the middle. The CDR3 loop reads CATGNRDGYTF. Written as DNA, the CDR3 is TGTGCCACAGGAAACAGGGATGGCTACACCTTC.

This chain links TRBV5-6 with TRBJ1-2; 7 bases align to TRBD1. Germline values: CDR1 SGHDT, CDR2 YYEEEE. The trim removed 2 bases at V and 8 bases at J, leaving 9 bases unmatched. The CDR3 is made up of 14 amino acids. CDR3 nucleotides: TGTGCCAGCAGCTTATGGGACAGTACTGCCGGCTACACCTTC. Translation: CASSLWDSTAGYTF.

The V call is TRBV10-3, the J call TRBJ2-7; 12 bases line up with TRBD1. With V trimmed by 4 bases and J by 4 bases, 8 bases remained unmatched. From germline, CDR1 is ENHRY and CDR2 SYGVKD. This CDR3 is built from 16 residues. The CDR3 loop reads CAISGPGDRGRYEQYF. CDR3 nucleotide sequence: TGTGCCATCAGTGGACCCGGGGACAGGGGGCGGTACGAGCAGTACTTC.

This chain connects TRBV2 to TRBJ2-4; the match to TRBD1 covers 7 bases. CDR1 and CDR2 (germline): SNHLY, FYNNEI. There are 17 residues in the CDR3. V shed 5 bases, J shed 0 bases, and the junction held 10 bases outside the gene matches. CDR3 in DNA: TGTGCCAGCAGTATCCGACAGGGACCATTAGCCAAAAACATTCAGTACTTC. As protein: CASSIRQGPLAKNIQYF.

The chain is built from TRBV5-1 and TRBJ2-5; TRBD2 might be the D (6 bases). CDR3 length: 13 residues. CDR1 is SGHRS and CDR2 is YFSETQ in the germline V gene. V shed 2 bases and J shed 5 bases, with 10 bases lying between them. The CDR3 reads CASSFGTYETQYF. DNA of the CDR3: TGCGCCAGCAGCTTCGGGACTTATGAGACCCAGTACTTC.

This chain joins TRBV4-3 and TRBJ1-3, with a weak D call TRBD1 (6 bases). This CDR3 comprises 15 residues. V lost 0 bases, J lost 0 bases, and 6 bases lay in between. Germline CDR1 and CDR2: LGHNA and YSLEER. The CDR3 nucleotides read TGCGCCAGCAGCCAAGAGGGGGCCTCTGGAAACACCATATATTTT. Its protein is CASSQEGASGNTIYF.

The chain joins TRBV25-1 to TRBJ2-1; TRBD2 matches 13 bases. Germline assignment: CDR1 MGHDK and CDR2 SYGVNS. The CDR3 has 14 residues. The junction had 7 bases not matched to a gene; V was cut back by 7 bases and J by 10 bases. CDR3 nucleotide sequence: TGTGCCAGCATCGGACTAGCGGGAGAAGGAGAGCAGTTCTTC. Translated, it gives CASIGLAGEGEQFF.